This T cell receptor (beta chain) was profiled in a study of glioma-infiltrating T cells after dendritic cell vaccination. The CDR3 runs to 12 residues. The V gene's germline CDR1 is SQVTM and CDR2 ANQGSEA. V was trimmed by 7 bases and J by 4 bases, leaving 13 bases between them. Libraries were prepared by immunoSEQ multiplex PCR; TCRdb keeps only in-frame clonotypes and omits some of them. The table shows 80,000 to 100,000 clones, with around 80% occurring only once. Time point in this sample: after dendritic cell vaccination, including at tumor progression/relapse. The specimen was blood, collected after dendritic cell vaccination. The V call is TRBV29-1, the J call TRBJ1-1; D unresolved. The receptor comes from a human donor with glioblastoma. The CDR3 coding sequence is TGCAGCGCTGCCCTCAGGTTCACTGAAGCTTTCTTT. Protein: CSAALRFTEAFF.